This TCR beta chain is from a study of cytomegalovirus exposure and HLA in healthy donors. Study outcomes and limitations: While the bulk of TCR sequences proved rare, some public TCRs turned up in many donors. The tendency of first-cohort TCR clusters to co-occur in the 90 to 150 validation repertoires was the finding of a later analysis.

In the case of this clone: Its target is unknown.

Here immunoSEQ multiplex PCR was the method, and the copy in TCRdb shows in-frame clones only, minus some. This table has 150,000 to 200,000 clones, around 82% appearing once. Sequencing used PBMCs. The receptor was isolated from a young woman in good health and CMV-seropositive.

The DNA of the CDR3 is TGTGCCAGCATCTCAGTCGGGGGTGACTATGGCTACACCTTC. Translation: CASISVGGDYGYTF. J is TRBJ1-2 and V is TRBV9; TRBD1 is a possible D gene (5 bases). V was clipped by 6 bases and J by 3 bases, with 15 bases between them. Germline V gives CDR1 SGDLS, CDR2 YYNGEE. This CDR3 region has 14 residues.